The 15 T cell receptor beta chains given below trace back to one sample, sequenced in a study of blood T cell repertoires in COVID-19. Data came from immunoSEQ multiplex PCR; TCRdb stores just in-frame clones and leaves some out. The sample has about 70,000 clones; roughly nine tenths are singletons. The sequenced material came from peripheral blood. Receptors originate from a human donor in a cohort sampled during active COVID-19.

The J gene is TRBJ2-3, the V gene TRBV15; TRBD1 matches 7 bases. Germline lookup yields CDR1 LNHNV and CDR2 YYDKDF (reference sequence). Unmatched junction bases numbered 3, after V lost 3 bases and J lost 3 bases. CDR3 length: 14 amino acids. Written as DNA, the CDR3 is TGTGCCACCAGCAGCCAGACAGGGACAGATACGCAGTATTTT. Amino acids: CATSSQTGTDTQYF.

This sequence joins TRBV2 and TRBJ2-7, with D uncertain. In germline, CDR1 is SNHLY, CDR2 FYNNEI. Trimming removed 7 bases from V and 5 bases from J, with 21 bases in between. This CDR3 is 15 amino acids long. CDR3 nucleotide sequence: TGTGCCAGCAAGGTCGGCCTACTATCTTCCCACGAGCAGTACTTC. Residues: CASKVGLLSSHEQYF. The whole variable domain, remainder taken from reference TRBV2 and TRBJ2-7, is EPEVTQTPSHQVTQMGQEVILRCVPISNHLYFYWYRQILGQKVEFLVSFYNNEISEKSEIFDDQFSVERPDGSNFTLKIRSTKLEDSAMYFCASKVGLLSSHEQYFGPGTRLTVT.

The chain uses TRBV19 and TRBJ2-5; perhaps TRBD2 as D (5 bases). This CDR3 comprises 15 residues. The germline gives CDR1 LNHDA, CDR2 SQIVND (reference sequence). V lost 4 bases to trimming and J lost 5 bases, with 17 bases between them. The CDR3 is CASSSSGVGGETQYF. For the CDR3, the DNA is TGTGCCAGTAGTAGCTCCGGGGTAGGTGGGGAGACCCAGTACTTC. Complete variable domain (other parts from reference TRBV19 and TRBJ2-5): DGGITQSPKYLFRKEGQNVTLSCEQNLNHDAMYWYRQDPGQGLRLIYYSQIVNDFQKGDIAEGYSVSREKKESFPLTVTSAQKNPTAFYLCASSSSGVGGETQYFGPGTRLLVL.

V is TRBV7-2 and J is TRBJ2-7, with D tentatively TRBD2 (5 bases). V was pared by 1 base and J by 0 bases, with 10 bases between. CDR3 length equals 15 residues. CDR1 SGHTA and CDR2 FQGNSA come from the germline V gene. CDR3 sequence (DNA): TGTGCCAGCAGCTTAGGGAGGCTCAACTCCTACGAGCAGTACTTC. Its translation is CASSLGRLNSYEQYF.

In its sample, this clone was seen a few times. V is TRBV9 and J is TRBJ2-7, with TRBD2 matching over 7 bases. V gave up 2 bases and J gave up 0 bases; unmatched junction bases: 5. The CDR3 sequence is 15 residues long. From germline, CDR1 is SGDLS and CDR2 YYNGEE. The CDR3 region has the DNA TGTGCCAGCAGCGTCAGCGGGACGAGCTCCTACGAGCAGTACTTC. Translating it yields CASSVSGTSSYEQYF.

This rearrangement joins TRBV5-1 to TRBJ2-5, with D maybe TRBD1 (6 bases). V was clipped by 2 bases and J by 4 bases, with 12 bases between them. From germline, CDR1 is SGHRS and CDR2 YFSETQ. The length of the CDR3 is 14 residues. The CDR3: CASSLGGGGETQYF. CDR3 nucleotide sequence: TGCGCCAGCAGCTTAGGGGGTGGCGGAGAGACCCAGTACTTC.

The chain is built from TRBV3-1 (or the pseudogene TRBV3-2) and TRBJ2-5; D gene uncertain. Per germline, CDR1 LGHDT and CDR2 YNNKEL (reference sequence). The CDR3 has 11 amino acids. Trimming stripped 2 bases from V and 7 bases from J, with 5 bases between. The CDR3 spells CASSQLATQYF. CDR3 in DNA: TGTGCCAGCAGCCAATTGGCGACCCAGTACTTC.

This clone turned up a few times. The chain links TRBV6-5 to TRBJ2-5, with 7 nucleotides matching TRBD2. Losses at the gene ends were 7 bases for V and 2 bases for J; bases not matched to a gene: 7. From germline, CDR1 is MNHEY and CDR2 SVGAGI. The CDR3 extends over 14 amino acids. Written as DNA, the CDR3 is TGTGCCAGCAATTCGGGAGGACAACAAGAGACCCAGTACTTC. Its protein is CASNSGGQQETQYF.

This clone was seen just once. V is TRBV7-2 and J is TRBJ1-2; the D is unclear. CDR3 size: 15 residues. The germline V gene encodes CDR1 SGHTA and CDR2 FQGNSA. V lost 5 bases and J lost 1, with 14 bases in between. The CDR3 protein is CASSPSIGLNYGYTF. The CDR3 DNA sequence: TGTGCCAGCAGCCCCTCAATAGGACTTAACTATGGCTACACCTTC. The variable domain in full, completed from reference TRBV7-2 and TRBJ1-2, reads GAGVSQSPSNKVTEKGKDVELRCDPISGHTALYWYRQSLGQGLEFLIYFQGNSAPDKSGLPSDRFSAERTGGSVSTLTIQRTQQEDSAVYLCASSPSIGLNYGYTFGSGTRLTVV.

V and J are TRBV3-1 (or the pseudogene TRBV3-2) and TRBJ1-1, with D uncertain. This CDR3 has 15 amino acids. Germline V CDR1 and CDR2: LGHDT, YNNKEL (reference sequence). The germline V and J ends were trimmed by 5 bases and 7 bases, with 20 bases remaining between them. CDR3 DNA: TGTGCCAGCAGCTTCTCGGGGAGGACCGGGAGTGAAGCTTTCTTT. It yields the protein CASSFSGRTGSEAFF.

The chain uses TRBV23-1 and TRBJ2-7, with D perhaps matching TRBD2 (5 bases). TRBV23-1 is assigned to the ORF class and has an uncertain function. V was cut by 4 bases and J by 2 bases, with 12 bases left in between. The length of the CDR3 is 14 residues. CDR3 sequence (DNA): TGCGCCAGCAGTCTTTTAGCGTCCACCTACGAGCAGTACTTC. It specifies CASSLLASTYEQYF.

The chain joins TRBV7-3 to TRBJ2-3, with D perhaps TRBD2 (5 bases). V was cut by 2 bases and J by 6 bases, with 12 bases left in between. Germline CDR1 and CDR2: SGHTA and FQGTGA. The CDR3 length is 14 residues. CDR3 coding DNA: TGTGCCAGCAGCTTATATGGGAGTCCCGATACGCAGTATTTT. Translating it yields CASSLYGSPDTQYF.

This clone was counted a single time. This chain connects TRBV6-5 to TRBJ2-7; no clear D gene. The length of the CDR3 is 15 residues. Germline-derived CDR1 and CDR2 are MNHEY and SVGAGI. The V end lost 6 bases, the J end lost 0 bases, and 15 bases lay between the germline ends. The CDR3 DNA reads TGTGCCAGCAGAAAGTCCCAGGTCAGCTCCTACGAGCAGTACTTC. This gives the protein CASRKSQVSSYEQYF.

The chain links TRBV6-5 to TRBJ1-3, with D possibly matching TRBD1 (5 bases). Trimming pared 5 bases from V and 2 bases from J, leaving 10 bases between. Germline V gene sequence: CDR1 MNHEY, CDR2 SVGAGI. The CDR3 runs 14 residues. The CDR3 region has the DNA TGTGCCAGCAGTCTGACAGAAACTGGAAACACCATATATTTT. Its protein is CASSLTETGNTIYF.

The V gene is TRBV29-1, the J gene TRBJ1-3; D perhaps matches TRBD1 (5 bases). Trimming took 5 bases from V and 0 from J, leaving 11 bases between them. The CDR3 is made up of 14 amino acids. Germline V gene sequence: CDR1 SQVTM, CDR2 ANQGSEA. The CDR3 sequence is CSVTPTGSGNTIYF. The CDR3 DNA follows: TGCAGCGTTACCCCTACAGGCTCTGGAAACACCATATATTTT. The full variable domain, rest sourced from reference TRBV29-1 and TRBJ1-3, is SAVISQKPSRDICQRGTSLTIQCQVDSQVTMMFWYRQQPGQSLTLIATANQGSEATYESGFVIDKFPISRPNLTFSTLTVSNMSPEDSSIYLCSVTPTGSGNTIYFGEGSWLTVV.